This T cell receptor (beta chain) comes out of a study of OX40 agonist ivuxolimab in advanced cancers. Germline V gene sequence: CDR1 KGHSH, CDR2 LQKENI. CDR3 length: 17 amino acids. The V gene lost 2 bases and the J gene lost 0 bases, with 13 bases spanning the gap. Generated by immunoSEQ multiplex PCR, the TCRdb table keeps only in-frame clones and is missing some. The table includes tens of thousands of clones, 80% to 90% detected once. This sequence joins TRBV18 and TRBJ2-2; D perhaps matches TRBD2 (5 bases). Sequencing was performed on CD4+ or CD8+ T cells sorted from blood, taken in a trial of the OX40 agonist ivuxolimab. The receptor's source is an adult with an advanced solid tumor such as melanoma, head and neck, liver or kidney cancer. CDR3 nucleotide sequence: TGTGCCAGCTCACCAACCAACGGGATTTCGAACACCGGGGAGCTGTTTTTT. It specifies CASSPTNGISNTGELFF.